This T cell receptor beta chain derives from a study of blood T cell repertoires in COVID-19. Looking at the study overall: From the United States, Italy and Spain came samples of acute and convalescent COVID-19. From T cells, B-cell-depleted T cells, or PBMCs came the material, which was cDNA or gDNA.

Germline CDR1 is SEHNR and CDR2 is FQNEAQ (reference sequence). V was shortened by 3 bases and J by 4 bases, with 9 bases between the two germline ends. The CDR3 sequence is 13 residues long. Original handling: Using reference gene primer amplification, nucleated cell counts were estimated. Using immunoSEQ multiplex PCR, the repertoire was profiled, and TCRdb retains in-frame clones only, with some absent. The V and J calls and clone size were taken over from that table, and D and trimming were inferred from the DNA. The data contain over 65,000 clones, around 90% of them singletons. The sample was peripheral blood. This TCR came from a man in his fifties or sixties with active COVID-19. This chain links TRBV7-9 with TRBJ2-5, with D unclear. The CDR3 nucleotides are TGTGCCAGCAGCTTTGTACCTATAGAGACCCAGTACTTC. As protein: CASSFVPIETQYF.